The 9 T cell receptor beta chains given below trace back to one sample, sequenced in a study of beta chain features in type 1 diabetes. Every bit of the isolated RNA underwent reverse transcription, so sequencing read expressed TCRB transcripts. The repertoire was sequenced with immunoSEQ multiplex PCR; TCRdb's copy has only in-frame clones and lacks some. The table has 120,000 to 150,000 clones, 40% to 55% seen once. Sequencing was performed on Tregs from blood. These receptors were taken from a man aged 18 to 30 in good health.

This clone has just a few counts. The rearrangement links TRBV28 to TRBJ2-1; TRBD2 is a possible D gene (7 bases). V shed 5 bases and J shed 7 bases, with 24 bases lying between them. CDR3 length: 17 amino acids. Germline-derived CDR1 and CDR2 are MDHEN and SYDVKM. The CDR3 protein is CASSPARGAGAKNEQFF. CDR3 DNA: TGTGCCAGCAGTCCGGCCAGGGGTGCGGGAGCGAAGAATGAGCAGTTCTTC.

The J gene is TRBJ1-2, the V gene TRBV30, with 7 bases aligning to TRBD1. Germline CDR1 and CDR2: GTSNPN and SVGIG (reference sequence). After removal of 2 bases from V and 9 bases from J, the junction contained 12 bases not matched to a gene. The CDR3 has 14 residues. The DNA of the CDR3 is TGTGCCTGGAGTCCCCAGAACCGACAGGGTCGCTACACCTTC. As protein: CAWSPQNRQGRYTF. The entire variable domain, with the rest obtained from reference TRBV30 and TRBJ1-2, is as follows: SQTIHQWPATLVQPVGSPLSLECTVEGTSNPNLYWYRQAAGRGLQLLFYSVGIGQISSEVPQNLSASRPQDRQFILSSKKLLLSDSGFYLCAWSPQNRQGRYTFGSGTRLTVV.

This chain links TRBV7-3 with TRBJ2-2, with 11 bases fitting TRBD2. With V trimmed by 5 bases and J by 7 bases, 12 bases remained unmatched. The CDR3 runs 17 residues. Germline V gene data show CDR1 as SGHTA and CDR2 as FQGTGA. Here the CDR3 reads CASSPFILAGEVGELFF. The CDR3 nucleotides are TGTGCCAGCAGCCCCTTTATACTAGCGGGAGAGGTCGGGGAGCTGTTTTTT.

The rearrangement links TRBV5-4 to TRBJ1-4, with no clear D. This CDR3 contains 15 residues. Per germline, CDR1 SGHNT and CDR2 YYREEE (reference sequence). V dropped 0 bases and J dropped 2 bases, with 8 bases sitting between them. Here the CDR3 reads CASSLDGGTNEKLFF. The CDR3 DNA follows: TGTGCCAGCAGCTTGGATGGAGGGACTAATGAAAAACTGTTTTTT.

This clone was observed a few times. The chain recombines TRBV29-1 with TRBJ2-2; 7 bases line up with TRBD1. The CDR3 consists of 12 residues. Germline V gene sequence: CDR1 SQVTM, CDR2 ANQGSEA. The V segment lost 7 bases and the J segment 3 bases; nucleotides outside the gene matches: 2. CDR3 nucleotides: TGCAGCGCCGGGACAGACACCGGGGAGCTGTTTTTT. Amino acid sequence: CSAGTDTGELFF.

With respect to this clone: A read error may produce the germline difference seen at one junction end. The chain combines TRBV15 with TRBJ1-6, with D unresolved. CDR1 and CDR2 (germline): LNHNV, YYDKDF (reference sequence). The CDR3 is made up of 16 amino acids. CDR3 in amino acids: CATSRDRNPYNSPLHF. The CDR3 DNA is TGTGCCACCAGCAGAGATCGAAATCCCTATAATTCCCCCCTCCACTTT.

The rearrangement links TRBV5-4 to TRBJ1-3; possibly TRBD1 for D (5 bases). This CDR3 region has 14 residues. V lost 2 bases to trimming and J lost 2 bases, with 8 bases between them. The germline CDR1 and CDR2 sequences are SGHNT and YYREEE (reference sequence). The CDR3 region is CASSFRAPGNTIYF. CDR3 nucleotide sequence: TGTGCCAGCAGCTTCAGGGCGCCTGGAAACACCATATATTTT.

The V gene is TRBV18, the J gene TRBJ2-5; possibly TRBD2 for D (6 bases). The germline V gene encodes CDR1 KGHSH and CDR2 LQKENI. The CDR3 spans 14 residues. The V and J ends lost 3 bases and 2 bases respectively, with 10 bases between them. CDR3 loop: CASSPRRGQETQYF. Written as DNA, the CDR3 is TGTGCCAGCTCACCTCGGAGGGGACAAGAGACCCAGTACTTC.

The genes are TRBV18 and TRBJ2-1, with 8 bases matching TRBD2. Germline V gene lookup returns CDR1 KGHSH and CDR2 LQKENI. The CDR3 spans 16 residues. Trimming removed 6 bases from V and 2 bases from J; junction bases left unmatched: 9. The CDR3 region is CASSFDAAGAYNEQFF. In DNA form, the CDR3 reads TGTGCCAGCTCCTTCGACGCAGCGGGGGCCTACAATGAGCAGTTCTTC.